This T cell receptor beta chain was captured in a study of spatial heterogeneity in lung cancer. Overall study context: Tumor regions showed TCR transcript counts that correlated strongly with a T cell module score from matched bulk RNA-seq. Overall study findings and caveats: Tumor mutation counts were tracked by expanded intratumoral alpha and beta TCR counts.

Sample share makes this clonotype medium-sized. The antigen is undetermined. Specified time point: sample taken at primary tumor resection. Sequencing of whole RNA from tumor, nontumor lung or frozen PBMC involved no sorting. TCRdb re-called the 5' RACE reads with MiXCR, one entry per CDR3 protein. The sample includes 2,600 or so distinct CDR3 sequences, about 5.3% of them seen just once. CDR3 length: 16 residues. Trimming cost V 2 bases and J 1 base, with 15 bases left between them. Looked up from germline, CDR1 is DFQATT and CDR2 is SNEGSKA (reference sequence). The chain links TRBV20-1 to TRBJ1-5, with D tentatively TRBD1 (6 bases). This TCR derives from a male donor with early-stage non-small cell lung cancer. This sample comprised lung tumor tissue, obtained at surgery. The CDR3 DNA is TGCAGTGCTAGATGGGGGCGGGGTCGAAGCAATCAGCCCCAGCATTTT. Protein product: CSARWGRGRSNQPQHF.